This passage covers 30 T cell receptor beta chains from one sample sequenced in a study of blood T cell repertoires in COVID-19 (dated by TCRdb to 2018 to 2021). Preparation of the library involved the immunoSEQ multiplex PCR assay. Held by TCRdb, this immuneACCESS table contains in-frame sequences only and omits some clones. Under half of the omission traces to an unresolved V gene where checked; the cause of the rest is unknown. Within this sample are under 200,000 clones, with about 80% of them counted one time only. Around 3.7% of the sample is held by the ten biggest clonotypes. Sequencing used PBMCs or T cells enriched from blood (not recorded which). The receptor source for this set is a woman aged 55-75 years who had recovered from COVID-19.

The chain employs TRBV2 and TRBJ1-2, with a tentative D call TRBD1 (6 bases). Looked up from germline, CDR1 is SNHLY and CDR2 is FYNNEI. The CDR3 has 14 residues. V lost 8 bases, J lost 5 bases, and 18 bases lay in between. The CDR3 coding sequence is TGTGCCAGCGCCAAGGCCGGGGGGCTATATGGCTACACCTTC. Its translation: CASAKAGGLYGYTF.

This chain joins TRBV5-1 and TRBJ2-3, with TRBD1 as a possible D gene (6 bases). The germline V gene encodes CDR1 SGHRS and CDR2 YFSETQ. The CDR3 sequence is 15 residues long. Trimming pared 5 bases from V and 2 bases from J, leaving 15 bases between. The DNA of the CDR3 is TGCGCCAGCAGTTCTACAGGGAGTTACACAGATACGCAGTATTTT. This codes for CASSSTGSYTDTQYF. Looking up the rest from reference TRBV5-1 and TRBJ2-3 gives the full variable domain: KAGVTQTPRYLIKTRGQQVTLSCSPISGHRSVSWYQQTPGQGLQFLFEYFSETQRNKGNFPGRFSGRQFSNSRSEMNVSTLELGDSALYLCASSSTGSYTDTQYFGPGTRLTVL.

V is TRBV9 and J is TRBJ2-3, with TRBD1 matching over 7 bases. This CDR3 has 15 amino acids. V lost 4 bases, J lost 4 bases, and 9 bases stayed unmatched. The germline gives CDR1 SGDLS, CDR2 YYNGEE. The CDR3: CASSQGGTEADTQYF. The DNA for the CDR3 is TGTGCCAGCAGCCAGGGTGGGACAGAAGCAGATACGCAGTATTTT.

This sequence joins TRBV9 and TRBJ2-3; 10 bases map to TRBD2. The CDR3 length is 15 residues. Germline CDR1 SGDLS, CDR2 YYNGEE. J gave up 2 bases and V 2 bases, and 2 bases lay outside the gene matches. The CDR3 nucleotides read TGTGCCAGCAGCGTGCTAGCGGGGGACACAGATACGCAGTATTTT. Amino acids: CASSVLAGDTDTQYF.

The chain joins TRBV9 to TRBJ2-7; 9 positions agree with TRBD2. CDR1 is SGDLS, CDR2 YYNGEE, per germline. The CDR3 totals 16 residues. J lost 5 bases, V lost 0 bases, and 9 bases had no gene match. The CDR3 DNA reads TGTGCCAGCAGCGTAGATAGTGGCGGGGGGGCCCACGAGCAGTACTTC. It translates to CASSVDSGGGAHEQYF.

Written as DNA, the CDR3 is TGTGCCAGCAGTAACCAAGGGACTAGCGGCTTGGAGACCCAGTACTTC. This codes for CASSNQGTSGLETQYF. The chain carries TRBV7-3 and TRBJ2-5; 11 bases line up with TRBD2. The J segment lost 5 bases and the V segment lost 6 bases, leaving 11 bases of the junction unmatched. The CDR3 spans 16 residues. CDR1 and CDR2 (germline): SGHTA, FQGTGA.

The CDR3 sequence is CASSFTRGGTIGAFF. DNA of the CDR3: TGTGCCAGCAGTTTCACCAGGGGTGGGACGATAGGAGCTTTCTTT. The chain uses TRBV28 and TRBJ1-1; a possible D gene is TRBD1 (6 bases). Trimming cost V 3 bases and J 10 bases, with 21 bases left between them. Per germline, CDR1 MDHEN and CDR2 SYDVKM. The CDR3 sequence is 15 residues long.

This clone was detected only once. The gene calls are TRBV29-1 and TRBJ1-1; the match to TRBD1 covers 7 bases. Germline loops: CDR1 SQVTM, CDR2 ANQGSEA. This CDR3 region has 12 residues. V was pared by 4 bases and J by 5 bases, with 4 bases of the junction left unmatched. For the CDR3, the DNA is TGCAGCGTTGGCAGGGGGGAAACTGAAGCTTTCTTT. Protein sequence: CSVGRGETEAFF.

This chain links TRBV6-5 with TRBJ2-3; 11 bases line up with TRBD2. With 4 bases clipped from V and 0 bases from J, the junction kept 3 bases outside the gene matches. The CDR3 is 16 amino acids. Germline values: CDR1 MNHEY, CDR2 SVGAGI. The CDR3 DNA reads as TGTGCCAGCAGTTCTACTAGCGGGGGTAGCACAGATACGCAGTATTTT. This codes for CASSSTSGGSTDTQYF.

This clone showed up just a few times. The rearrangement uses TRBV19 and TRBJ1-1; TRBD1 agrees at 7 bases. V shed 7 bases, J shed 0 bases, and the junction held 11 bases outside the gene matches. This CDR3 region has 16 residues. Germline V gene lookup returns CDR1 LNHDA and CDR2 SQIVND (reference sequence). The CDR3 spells CASIGDREFMNTEAFF. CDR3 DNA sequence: TGTGCCAGTATCGGCGACAGGGAATTCATGAACACTGAAGCTTTCTTT.

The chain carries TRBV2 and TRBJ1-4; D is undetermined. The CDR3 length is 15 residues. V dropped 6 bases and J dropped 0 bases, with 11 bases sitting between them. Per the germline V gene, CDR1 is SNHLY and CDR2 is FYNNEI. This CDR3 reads CASRRRTATNEKLFF. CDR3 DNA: TGTGCCAGCAGAAGGAGGACGGCAACTAATGAAAAACTGTTTTTT.

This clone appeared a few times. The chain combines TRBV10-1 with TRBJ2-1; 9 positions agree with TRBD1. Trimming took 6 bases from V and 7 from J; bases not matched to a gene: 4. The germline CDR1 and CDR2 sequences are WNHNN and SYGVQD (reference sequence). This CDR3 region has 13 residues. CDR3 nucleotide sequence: TGCGCCAGCAGGGAGACAGGGGGGAATGAGCAGTTCTTC. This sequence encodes CASRETGGNEQFF.

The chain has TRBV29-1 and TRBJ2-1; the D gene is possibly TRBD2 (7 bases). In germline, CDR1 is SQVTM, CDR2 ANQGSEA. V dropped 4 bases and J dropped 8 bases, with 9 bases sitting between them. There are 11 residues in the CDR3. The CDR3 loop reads CSVGGGDEQFF. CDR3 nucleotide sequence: TGCAGCGTTGGAGGGGGGGATGAGCAGTTCTTC.

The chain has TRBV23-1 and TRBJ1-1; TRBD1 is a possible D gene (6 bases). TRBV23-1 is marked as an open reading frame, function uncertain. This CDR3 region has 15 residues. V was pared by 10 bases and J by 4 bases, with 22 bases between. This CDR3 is CATGNRECGSTEAFF. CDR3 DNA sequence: TGCGCCACGGGTAACAGGGAATGCGGGAGCACTGAAGCTTTCTTT.

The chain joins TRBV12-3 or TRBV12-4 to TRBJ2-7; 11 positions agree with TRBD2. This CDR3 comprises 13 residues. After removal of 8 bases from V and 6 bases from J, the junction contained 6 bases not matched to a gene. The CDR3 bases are TGTGCCAGCCCATTAGCGGGGGGGGTCGAGCAGTACTTC. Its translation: CASPLAGGVEQYF.

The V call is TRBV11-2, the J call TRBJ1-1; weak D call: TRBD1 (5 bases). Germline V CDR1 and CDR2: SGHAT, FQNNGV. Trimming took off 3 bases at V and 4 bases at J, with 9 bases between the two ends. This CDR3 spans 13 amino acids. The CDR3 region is CASSLPGFTEAFF. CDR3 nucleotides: TGTGCCAGCAGCTTGCCAGGGTTCACTGAAGCTTTCTTT.

CDR3 nucleotide sequence: TGTGCCAGCAGTTACCAGGGGACAGGGTCGAGGACGGGCTACACCTTC. It is translated as CASSYQGTGSRTGYTF. The chain links TRBV6-5 to TRBJ1-2, with TRBD1 matching over 9 bases. CDR1 and CDR2 from the germline V gene are MNHEY and SVGAGI. CDR3 size: 16 residues. V was pared by 2 bases and J by 8 bases, with 12 bases of the junction left unmatched.

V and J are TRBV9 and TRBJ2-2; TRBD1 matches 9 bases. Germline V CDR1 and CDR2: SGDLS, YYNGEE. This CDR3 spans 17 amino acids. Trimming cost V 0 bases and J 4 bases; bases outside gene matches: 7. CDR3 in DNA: TGTGCCAGCAGCGTAGCCCCTGGACAGGGGAGCACCGGGGAGCTGTTTTTT. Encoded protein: CASSVAPGQGSTGELFF. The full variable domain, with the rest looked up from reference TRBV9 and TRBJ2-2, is DSGVTQTPKHLITATGQRVTLRCSPRSGDLSVYWYQQSLDQGLQFLIQYYNGEERAKGNILERFSAQQFPDLHSELNLSSLELGDSALYFCASSVAPGQGSTGELFFGEGSRLTVL.

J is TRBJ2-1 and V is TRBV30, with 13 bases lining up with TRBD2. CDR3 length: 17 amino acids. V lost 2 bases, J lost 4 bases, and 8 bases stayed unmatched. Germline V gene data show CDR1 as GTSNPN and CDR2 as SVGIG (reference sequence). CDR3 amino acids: CAWSTSGGASIYNEQFF. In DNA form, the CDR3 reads TGTGCCTGGAGTACTAGCGGGGGGGCTTCGATTTACAATGAGCAGTTCTTC.

The CDR3 coding sequence is TGTGCCAGCAGGCACAGATTTCCGAATCAGCCCCAGCATTTT. This translates into CASRHRFPNQPQHF. J is TRBJ1-5 and V is TRBV6-5; no clear D gene. The length of the CDR3 is 14 residues. Germline V gives CDR1 MNHEY, CDR2 SVGAGI. Between the trimmed V and J ends, which lost 6 bases and 4 bases, there was a span of 13 bases.

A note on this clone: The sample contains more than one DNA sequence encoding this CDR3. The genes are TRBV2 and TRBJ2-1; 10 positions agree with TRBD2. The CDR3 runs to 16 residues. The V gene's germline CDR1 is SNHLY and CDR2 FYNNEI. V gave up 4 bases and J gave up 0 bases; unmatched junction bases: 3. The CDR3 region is CASSGSGGSSYNEQFF. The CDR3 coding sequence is TGTGCCAGCAGTGGTAGCGGGGGGTCCTCCTACAATGAGCAGTTCTTC.

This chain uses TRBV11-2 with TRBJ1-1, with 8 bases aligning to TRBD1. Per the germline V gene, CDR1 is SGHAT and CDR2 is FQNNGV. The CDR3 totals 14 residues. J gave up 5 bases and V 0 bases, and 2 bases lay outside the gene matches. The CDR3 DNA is TGTGCCAGCAGCTTAGACGACAGGGGAACTGAAGCTTTCTTT. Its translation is CASSLDDRGTEAFF.

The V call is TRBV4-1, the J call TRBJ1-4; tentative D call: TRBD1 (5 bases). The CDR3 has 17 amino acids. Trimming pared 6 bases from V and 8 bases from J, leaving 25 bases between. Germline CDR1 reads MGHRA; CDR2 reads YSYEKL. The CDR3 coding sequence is TGCGCCAGCAGGCCCCGGGACTCCCCCCGAGGAGAGGAAAAACTGTTTTTT. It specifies CASRPRDSPRGEEKLFF.

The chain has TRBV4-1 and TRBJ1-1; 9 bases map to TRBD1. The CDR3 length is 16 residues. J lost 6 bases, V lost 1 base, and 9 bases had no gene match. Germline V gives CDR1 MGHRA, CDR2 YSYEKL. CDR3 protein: CASSQVSTGGSSEAFF. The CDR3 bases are TGCGCCAGCAGCCAAGTTTCGACAGGGGGTAGTTCTGAAGCTTTCTTT.

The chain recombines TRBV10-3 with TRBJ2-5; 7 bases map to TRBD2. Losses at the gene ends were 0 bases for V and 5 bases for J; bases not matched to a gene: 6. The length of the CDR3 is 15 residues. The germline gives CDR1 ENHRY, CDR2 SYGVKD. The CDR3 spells CAISESVGGVETQYF. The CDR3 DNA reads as TGTGCCATCAGTGAGTCGGTTGGGGGGGTCGAGACCCAGTACTTC.

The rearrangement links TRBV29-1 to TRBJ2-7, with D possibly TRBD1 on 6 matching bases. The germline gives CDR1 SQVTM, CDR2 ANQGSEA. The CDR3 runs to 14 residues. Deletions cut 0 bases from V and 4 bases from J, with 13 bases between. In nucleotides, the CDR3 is TGCAGCGTTGAAGATGAAGGACAGTCGTACGAGCAGTACTTC. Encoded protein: CSVEDEGQSYEQYF.

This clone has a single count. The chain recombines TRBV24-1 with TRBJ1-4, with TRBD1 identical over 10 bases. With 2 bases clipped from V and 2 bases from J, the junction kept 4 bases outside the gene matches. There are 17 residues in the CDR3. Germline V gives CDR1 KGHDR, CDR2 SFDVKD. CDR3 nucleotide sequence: TGTGCCACCAGTGATTCGGACAGGGGGAACACTAATGAAAAACTGTTTTTT. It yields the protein CATSDSDRGNTNEKLFF.

As DNA, the CDR3 is TGTGCCAGCAGCTTTGAGACAGGGACCTATGGCTACACCTTC. Residues: CASSFETGTYGYTF. The chain recombines TRBV5-4 with TRBJ1-2; the match to TRBD1 covers 7 bases. The CDR3 sequence is 14 residues long. Germline CDR1 is SGHNT and CDR2 is YYREEE (reference sequence). V was pared by 2 bases and J by 4 bases, with 5 bases of the junction left unmatched.

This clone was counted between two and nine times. The CDR3 sequence is CASRGQLNTEAFF. Here the CDR3 DNA reads TGTGCCAGCAGAGGACAGCTGAACACTGAAGCTTTCTTT. V usage is TRBV2 and J usage is TRBJ1-1; TRBD1 might be the D (6 bases). The ends were cut back, 6 bases at V and 0 bases at J, with 8 bases in the middle. The germline gives CDR1 SNHLY, CDR2 FYNNEI. This CDR3 is 13 amino acids long.

The CDR3 here is CAWSGTGLRNSPLHF. The CDR3 bases are TGTGCCTGGAGTGGAACGGGGTTGAGGAATTCACCCCTCCACTTT. The chain recombines TRBV30 with TRBJ1-6; no reliable D call. The CDR3 is 15 amino acids. Germline V gene sequence: CDR1 GTSNPN, CDR2 SVGIG (reference sequence). Trimming cost V 1 base and J 7 bases, with 14 bases left between them.